This T cell receptor (beta chain) was identified during a study of control samples from healthy donors and cancer patients. Deletions cut 0 bases from V and 5 bases from J, with 17 bases between. The CDR3 sequence is 16 residues long. The V gene's germline CDR1 is SGHRS and CDR2 YFSETQ. This clone has a handful of counts. Method: immunoSEQ multiplex PCR; TCRdb's copy keeps in-frame clones and lacks some. Here the sample spans approximately 150,000 clones, around nine tenths being singletons. The V call is TRBV5-1, the J call TRBJ1-2; no clear D gene. The TCR was taken from a man in his fifties or sixties with head and neck cancer. Sequenced input: PBMCs. This chain's CDR3 is CASSLGGEGVTYGYTF. In nucleotides, the CDR3 is TGCGCCAGCAGCTTGGGTGGGGAAGGCGTGACATATGGCTACACCTTC.